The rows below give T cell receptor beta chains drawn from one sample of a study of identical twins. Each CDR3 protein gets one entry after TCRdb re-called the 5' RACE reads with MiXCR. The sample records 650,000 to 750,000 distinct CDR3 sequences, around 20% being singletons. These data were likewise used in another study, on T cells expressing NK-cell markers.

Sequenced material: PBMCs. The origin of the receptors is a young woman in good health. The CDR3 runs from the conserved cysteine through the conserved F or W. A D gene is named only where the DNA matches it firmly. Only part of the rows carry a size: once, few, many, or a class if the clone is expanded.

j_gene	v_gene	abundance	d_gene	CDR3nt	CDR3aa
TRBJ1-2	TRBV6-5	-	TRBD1	TGTGCCAGCAGTTACTCCAGCGGACAGGGCTGGGGAACCTTC	CASSYSSGQGWGTF
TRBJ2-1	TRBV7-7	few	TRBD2	TGTGCTAGCAGCGGGACTAGCTCTGGCACTGAGCAGTTCTTC	CASSGTSSGTEQFF
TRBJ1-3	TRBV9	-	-	TGTGCCAGCAGCGTAGGAAAGGGAACTGGAAACACCATATATTTT	CASSVGKGTGNTIYF
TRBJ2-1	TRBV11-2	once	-	TGTGCCAGCAGCTTAATTGTTCGGCAAAGACACAATGAGCAGTTCTTC	CASSLIVRQRHNEQFF
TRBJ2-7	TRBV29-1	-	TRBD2	TGCAGCGTTGGACTAGCGGATTTCTACGAGCAGTACTTC	CSVGLADFYEQYF
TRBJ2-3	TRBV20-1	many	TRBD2	TGCAGTGCTAGCCGGGGGGGGACAGATACGCAGTATTTT	CSASRGGTDTQYF
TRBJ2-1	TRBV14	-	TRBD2	TGTGCCAGCAGCCAAGACAGGGAGGGTGAGCAGTTCTTC	CASSQDREGEQFF
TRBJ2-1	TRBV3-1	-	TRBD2	TGTGCCAGCAGCCAGCTGACTAGCGGGCTCGAGCAGTTCTTC	CASSQLTSGLEQFF
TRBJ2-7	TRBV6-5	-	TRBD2	TGTGCCAGCAGTTACAGGGGACTAGCGGGAGCTGGCGAGCAGTACTTC	CASSYRGLAGAGEQYF
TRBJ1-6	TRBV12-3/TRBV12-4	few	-	TGTGCCAGCAAGGTCCGGTTAATGTGGGGGGTAAATTCACCCCTCCACTTT	CASKVRLMWGVNSPLHF
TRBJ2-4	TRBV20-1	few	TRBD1	TGCAGTGCTAGAGAGTTAGAGGGGGACAGGGGGAACATTCAGTACTTC	CSARELEGDRGNIQYF
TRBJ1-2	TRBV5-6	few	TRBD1	TGTGCCAGCAGCTTGGGCAGGGGGCGAGTCTATGGCTACACCTTC	CASSLGRGRVYGYTF
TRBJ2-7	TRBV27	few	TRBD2	TGTGCCAGCAACCCGGGACTAGCGGGGGTGACAGCCTCCTACGAGCAGTACTTC	CASNPGLAGVTASYEQYF
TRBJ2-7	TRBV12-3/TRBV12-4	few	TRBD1	TGTGCCAGCAGTTCTCGTTGGGACAGGGGAACCTACGAGCAGTACTTC	CASSSRWDRGTYEQYF
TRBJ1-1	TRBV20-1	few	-	TGCAGTGCTATCGGGCGGAGCACTGAAGCTTTCTTT	CSAIGRSTEAFF
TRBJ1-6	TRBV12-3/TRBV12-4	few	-	TGTGCCAGCAGCCGCGCAGGGGAATATCCCCTCCACTTT	CASSRAGEYPLHF
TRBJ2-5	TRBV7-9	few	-	TGTGCCAGCGAAATAGAGACCCAGTACTTC	CASEIETQYF
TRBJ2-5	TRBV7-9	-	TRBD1	TGTGCCAGCAGCTTACCGGGACAGCAAGAGACCCAGTACTTC	CASSLPGQQETQYF
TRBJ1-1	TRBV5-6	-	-	TGTGCCAGCAGCTTGATGCCCACTGAAGCTTTCTTT	CASSLMPTEAFF
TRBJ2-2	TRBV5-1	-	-	TGCGCCAGCAGCTGGACGCGACTAGAGAACACCGGGGAGCTGTTTTTT	CASSWTRLENTGELFF